Sequencing of this T cell receptor (beta chain) was carried out in a study of CD8+ T cells in alopecia areata. CDR3 length equals 14 residues. With V trimmed by 4 bases and J by 3 bases, 1 base remained unmatched. CDR1 is SGHSA and CDR2 is FRNQAP in the germline V gene. A word on this clone: What it recognizes is unknown. Here the gene names and germline are mouse. The DNA ends 4 residues before the CDR3 does, and the rest of the CDR3 is filled in from the germline J gene.

It was with CD4, CD8alpha, NKG2D, NKG2ACE and other markers that pooled cutaneous lymph node cells were sorted. Study results and limitations: Especially in alopecia totalis/universalis, lesional scalp showed greater clonality than normal scalp did.

RNA extraction was followed by reverse transcription into cDNA, which acted as the sequencing template. Sequencing was performed with immunoSEQ multiplex PCR; in TCRdb, only in-frame clones are kept and a portion is missing. The sample is made up of 15,000 to 20,000 clones, none counted only once. The chain recombines TRBV16 with TRBJ2-3, with TRBD2 matching 10 bases. The receptor's source is a C3H/HeJ mouse with alopecia areata. MHC haplotype of the mouse line: H2-k. Specimen: CD8+ T cells sorted from a lymph node. CDR3 sequence: CASSSDWGAETLYF. CDR3 DNA, as far as it was read: TGTGCAAGCAGCTCGGACTGGGGGGCAGAA.